This T cell receptor beta chain was recorded in a study of blood T cell repertoires in COVID-19. At the level of the study: Sites in the United States, Italy and Spain provided acute and convalescent COVID-19 samples.

The repertoire was sequenced with immunoSEQ multiplex PCR; TCRdb's copy has only in-frame clones and lacks some. The data hold about 200,000 clones, with roughly 80% observed a single time. Germline V lookup: CDR1 SGHTA, CDR2 FQGTGA. The V and J ends lost 4 bases and 1 base, in that order; junction bases with no gene match: 3. This CDR3 spans 16 amino acids. The sequenced material came from peripheral blood. This chain links TRBV7-3 with TRBJ2-2; 10 bases fit TRBD2. The receptor's source is a woman over 75 with COVID-19, enrolled during active disease. For the CDR3, the DNA is TGTGCCAGCAGCTCACGACTAGCGGGGAACACCGGGGAGCTGTTTTTT. Translating gives CASSSRLAGNTGELFF. Variable domain in full (rest from reference TRBV7-3 and TRBJ2-2): GAGVSQTPSNKVTEKGKYVELRCDPISGHTALYWYRQSLGQGPEFLIYFQGTGAADDSGLPNDRFFAVRPEGSVSTLKIQRTERGDSAVYLCASSSRLAGNTGELFFGEGSRLTVL.